A selection of T cell receptor beta chains follows, all from one sample in a study of blood T cell repertoires in COVID-19. Assay: immunoSEQ multiplex PCR; the TCRdb copy retains only in-frame clones and omits some. Counted here are around 160,000 clones, 80% occurring once; the ten biggest clones make up 13%. Sequenced sample: peripheral blood. Receptors were obtained from a man in his fifties or sixties with active or convalescent COVID-19. Each CDR3 is given with its conserved first and last residue. A D gene is named only where the DNA matches it firmly. The listing skips clone size in some rows; elsewhere it reads once, few, many or a size class.

clone size	J gene	V gene	D gene	CDR3 protein	CDR3 DNA
.	TRBJ1-1	TRBV15	.	CATSRDQGSSNTEAFF	TGTGCCACCAGCAGAGATCAGGGCAGTTCGAACACTGAAGCTTTCTTT
.	TRBJ1-2	TRBV9	.	CASSGNPAVYGYTF	TGTGCCAGCAGCGGAAATCCCGCAGTCTATGGCTACACCTTC
.	TRBJ1-1	TRBV6-5	.	CASSSRAGGANEAFF	TGTGCCAGCAGTTCCCGGGCGGGGGGCGCGAATGAAGCTTTCTTT
.	TRBJ1-1	TRBV5-1	.	CASSLEGGGRDTEAFF	TGCGCCAGCAGCTTGGAAGGCGGGGGGCGGGACACTGAAGCTTTCTTT
.	TRBJ1-2	TRBV28	TRBD1	CASSTGQGVYYGYTF	TGTGCCAGCAGTACCGGACAGGGCGTTTACTATGGCTACACCTTC
once	TRBJ1-6	TRBV18	TRBD1	CASSPGRGQDLSPLHF	TGTGCCAGCTCACCAGGCAGGGGGCAGGATCTTTCACCCCTCCACTTT
.	TRBJ2-7	TRBV9	TRBD2	CASSPGGAGGINEQYF	TGTGCCAGCAGCCCCGGAGGGGCGGGAGGGATCAACGAGCAGTACTTC
.	TRBJ1-1	TRBV6-5	.	CASSSNTYNTEAFF	TGTGCCAGCAGTTCGAACACATATAACACTGAAGCTTTCTTT
.	TRBJ2-2	TRBV4-3	TRBD2	CASSQDPPGGVTGELFF	TGCGCCAGCAGCCAAGATCCCCCGGGAGGGGTCACCGGGGAGCTGTTTTTT
.	TRBJ2-7	TRBV7-8	.	CASSLLVPSYEQYF	TGTGCCAGCAGCCTATTAGTCCCGAGCTACGAGCAGTACTTC